Listed below are T cell receptor beta chains from one sample, sequenced in a study of cytomegalovirus exposure and HLA in healthy donors. Assay: immunoSEQ multiplex PCR; the TCRdb copy retains only in-frame clones and omits some. The repertoire consists of about 140,000 clones, with 75% occurring once and the leading ten covering about 11%. Sequenced sample: PBMCs. These TCRs come from a young man in good health and CMV-seropositive. Each CDR3 is given with its conserved first and last residue. Fields, in order: V gene, clone size, J gene, D gene, CDR3 protein, CDR3 DNA. D genes are given only for firm matches. For some rows the clone size is stated as once, few or many, or as a class when expanded; others skip it.

v_gene: TRBV28
abundance: -
j_gene: TRBJ2-5
d_gene: TRBD1
CDR3aa: CASSTLTGGEGETQYF
CDR3nt: TGTGCCAGCAGTACGCTAACAGGGGGCGAAGGAGAGACCCAGTACTTC

v_gene: TRBV9
abundance: few
j_gene: TRBJ2-3
d_gene: TRBD2
CDR3aa: CASSVWREGRDTQYF
CDR3nt: TGTGCCAGCAGCGTGTGGCGGGAGGGCCGGGATACGCAGTATTTT

v_gene: TRBV25-1
abundance: once
j_gene: TRBJ1-4
d_gene: -
CDR3aa: CASSERGEKLFF
CDR3nt: TGTGCCAGCAGTGAACGGGGTGAAAAACTGTTTTTT

v_gene: TRBV6-6
abundance: -
j_gene: TRBJ2-7
d_gene: TRBD2
CDR3aa: CASSYLRGGSSYEQYF
CDR3nt: TGTGCCAGCAGTTATCTCCGCGGGGGAAGCTCCTACGAGCAGTACTTC

v_gene: TRBV5-5
abundance: -
j_gene: TRBJ2-5
d_gene: TRBD1
CDR3aa: CASSLTGGQETQYF
CDR3nt: TGTGCCAGCAGCTTAACAGGGGGACAAGAGACCCAGTACTTC

v_gene: TRBV11-2
abundance: -
j_gene: TRBJ2-3
d_gene: TRBD2
CDR3aa: CASSLGLALRTDTQYF
CDR3nt: TGTGCCAGCAGCCTCGGACTAGCGTTGCGCACAGATACGCAGTATTTT

v_gene: TRBV7-9
abundance: -
j_gene: TRBJ2-7
d_gene: -
CDR3aa: CASSLANYLSPSEQYF
CDR3nt: TGTGCCAGCAGCTTAGCGAACTACCTTTCCCCCTCCGAGCAGTACTTC

v_gene: TRBV4-1
abundance: -
j_gene: TRBJ1-4
d_gene: TRBD1
CDR3aa: CASSQKGGQGTDEKLFF
CDR3nt: TGCGCCAGCAGCCAAAAAGGCGGACAGGGGACCGATGAAAAACTGTTTTTT

v_gene: TRBV19
abundance: -
j_gene: TRBJ2-6
d_gene: -
CDR3aa: CASSPNSGANVLTF
CDR3nt: TGTGCCAGTAGCCCCAACTCTGGGGCCAACGTCCTGACTTTC

v_gene: TRBV5-8
abundance: few
j_gene: TRBJ2-5
d_gene: -
CDR3aa: CASSLGTSQETQYF
CDR3nt: TGTGCCAGCAGCTTGGGGACTTCCCAAGAGACCCAGTACTTC

v_gene: TRBV14
abundance: -
j_gene: TRBJ2-1
d_gene: -
CDR3aa: CASSPIVYESSYNEQFF
CDR3nt: TGTGCCAGCAGCCCCATCGTTTACGAGAGCTCCTACAATGAGCAGTTCTTC

v_gene: TRBV28
abundance: -
j_gene: TRBJ1-5
d_gene: TRBD1
CDR3aa: CASSWTGADQPQHF
CDR3nt: TGTGCCAGCAGTTGGACAGGGGCGGATCAGCCCCAGCATTTT

v_gene: TRBV6-6
abundance: -
j_gene: TRBJ2-1
d_gene: -
CDR3aa: CASNKGVALGYNEQFF
CDR3nt: TGTGCCAGCAACAAGGGGGTAGCGCTCGGATACAATGAGCAGTTCTTC

v_gene: TRBV5-1
abundance: once
j_gene: TRBJ2-3
d_gene: -
CDR3aa: CASSRDSTSTDTQYF
CDR3nt: TGCGCCAGCAGTCGCGACAGTACTAGCACAGATACGCAGTATTTT

v_gene: TRBV28
abundance: -
j_gene: TRBJ1-1
d_gene: TRBD1
CDR3aa: CASKPGQGYTEAFF
CDR3nt: TGTGCCAGCAAACCGGGACAGGGTTACACTGAAGCTTTCTTT

v_gene: TRBV7-8
abundance: -
j_gene: TRBJ2-1
d_gene: TRBD2
CDR3aa: CASSPISGPSYNEQFF
CDR3nt: TGTGCCAGCAGCCCTATTAGCGGGCCTTCCTACAATGAGCAGTTCTTC

v_gene: TRBV5-1
abundance: -
j_gene: TRBJ2-7
d_gene: TRBD1
CDR3aa: CASSSGGQGIYEQYF
CDR3nt: TGCGCCAGCAGCTCGGGGGGACAGGGGATATACGAGCAGTACTTC

v_gene: TRBV5-4
abundance: -
j_gene: TRBJ2-7
d_gene: -
CDR3aa: CASSPGGTDYEQYF
CDR3nt: TGTGCCAGCAGCCCCGGCGGGACGGACTACGAGCAGTACTTC

v_gene: TRBV9
abundance: -
j_gene: TRBJ2-2
d_gene: -
CDR3aa: CASSGQISGELFF
CDR3nt: TGTGCCAGCAGCGGACAAATTTCCGGGGAGCTGTTTTTT

v_gene: TRBV7-3
abundance: -
j_gene: TRBJ2-2
d_gene: -
CDR3aa: CASSLHGDTGELFF
CDR3nt: TGTGCCAGCAGCTTACACGGGGACACCGGGGAGCTGTTTTTT

v_gene: TRBV27
abundance: -
j_gene: TRBJ1-5
d_gene: -
CDR3aa: CASSLSRDQPQHF
CDR3nt: TGTGCCAGCAGTTTATCCCGTGATCAGCCCCAGCATTTT

v_gene: TRBV6-1
abundance: few
j_gene: TRBJ1-1
d_gene: -
CDR3aa: CASSEKDAGYRNTEAFF
CDR3nt: TGTGCCAGCAGTGAAAAGGACGCAGGGTACAGGAACACTGAAGCTTTCTTT

v_gene: TRBV27
abundance: -
j_gene: TRBJ2-5
d_gene: -
CDR3aa: CASSLQAGILETQYF
CDR3nt: TGTGCCAGCAGCCTTCAGGCAGGGATTTTAGAGACCCAGTACTTC

v_gene: TRBV6-6
abundance: -
j_gene: TRBJ1-2
d_gene: TRBD1
CDR3aa: CASSANPTGSLYGYTF
CDR3nt: TGTGCCAGCAGTGCCAATCCGACAGGGTCCCTCTATGGCTACACCTTC

v_gene: TRBV25-1
abundance: once
j_gene: TRBJ2-1
d_gene: TRBD2
CDR3aa: CASSDPLAGGYNEQFF
CDR3nt: TGTGCCAGCAGTGACCCTCTAGCGGGAGGCTACAATGAGCAGTTCTTC

v_gene: TRBV25-1
abundance: -
j_gene: TRBJ1-4
d_gene: -
CDR3aa: CASSAAPSSSEINEKLFF
CDR3nt: TGTGCCAGCAGTGCAGCCCCCTCCAGCAGCGAGATAAATGAAAAACTGTTTTTT

v_gene: TRBV19
abundance: -
j_gene: TRBJ1-5
d_gene: TRBD1
CDR3aa: CASTLNYRDRLNQPQHF
CDR3nt: TGTGCCAGTACGCTGAACTACCGGGACAGACTAAATCAGCCCCAGCATTTT

v_gene: TRBV2
abundance: -
j_gene: TRBJ1-2
d_gene: TRBD1
CDR3aa: CASSENWTGVYGYTF
CDR3nt: TGTGCCAGCAGTGAAAATTGGACAGGGGTATATGGCTACACCTTC

v_gene: TRBV6-1
abundance: -
j_gene: TRBJ2-7
d_gene: TRBD2
CDR3aa: CASSEVAGRRYEQYF
CDR3nt: TGTGCCAGCAGTGAAGTAGCCGGGAGGAGATACGAGCAGTACTTC

v_gene: TRBV6-5
abundance: -
j_gene: TRBJ2-2
d_gene: -
CDR3aa: CATRTSLNTGELFF
CDR3nt: TGTGCCACTCGGACTTCGCTAAACACCGGGGAGCTGTTTTTT

v_gene: TRBV18
abundance: -
j_gene: TRBJ2-3
d_gene: -
CDR3aa: CASSPGATDTQYF
CDR3nt: TGTGCCAGCTCCCCTGGGGCCACAGATACGCAGTATTTT

v_gene: TRBV11-2
abundance: few
j_gene: TRBJ2-3
d_gene: -
CDR3aa: CASLLSGTDTQYF
CDR3nt: TGTGCCAGCTTGCTCTCAGGCACAGATACGCAGTATTTT

v_gene: TRBV30
abundance: -
j_gene: TRBJ2-2
d_gene: TRBD1
CDR3aa: CAWSVTGGTGELFF
CDR3nt: TGTGCCTGGAGTGTGACAGGGGGCACCGGGGAGCTGTTTTTT

v_gene: TRBV29-1
abundance: -
j_gene: TRBJ2-5
d_gene: -
CDR3aa: CSSTDCCGQETQYF
CDR3nt: TGCAGCTCTACGGATTGTTGCGGCCAAGAGACCCAGTACTTC

v_gene: TRBV7-3
abundance: -
j_gene: TRBJ1-2
d_gene: TRBD1
CDR3aa: CASSPNRDRVHGYTF
CDR3nt: TGTGCCAGCAGCCCTAACCGAGACAGGGTCCATGGCTACACCTTC

v_gene: TRBV30
abundance: -
j_gene: TRBJ2-3
d_gene: TRBD2
CDR3aa: CAWSMLAGGRDTQYF
CDR3nt: TGTGCCTGGAGTATGCTAGCGGGAGGGCGAGATACGCAGTATTTT

v_gene: TRBV29-1
abundance: few
j_gene: TRBJ2-1
d_gene: TRBD2
CDR3aa: CSVEDSLSGRANSWNEQFF
CDR3nt: TGCAGCGTTGAAGATTCTCTCAGCGGGAGGGCCAATTCATGGAATGAGCAGTTCTTC

v_gene: TRBV19
abundance: -
j_gene: TRBJ1-5
d_gene: -
CDR3aa: CASSIGLRGRSNQPQHF
CDR3nt: TGTGCCAGTAGTATTGGTCTCCGCGGAAGAAGCAATCAGCCCCAGCATTTT

v_gene: TRBV27
abundance: -
j_gene: TRBJ2-7
d_gene: TRBD1
CDR3aa: CASRDRHSYEQYF
CDR3nt: TGTGCCAGCAGGGACAGGCACTCCTACGAGCAGTACTTC

v_gene: TRBV29-1
abundance: -
j_gene: TRBJ2-7
d_gene: -
CDR3aa: CSVTEKYEQYF
CDR3nt: TGCAGCGTCACAGAGAAATACGAGCAGTACTTC

v_gene: TRBV18
abundance: -
j_gene: TRBJ2-1
d_gene: -
CDR3aa: CASSQRRDTIEQFF
CDR3nt: TGTGCCAGCTCACAACGCCGGGACACGATAGAGCAGTTCTTC

v_gene: TRBV6-4
abundance: -
j_gene: TRBJ2-7
d_gene: -
CDR3aa: CASSVPLHPYEQYF
CDR3nt: TGTGCCAGCAGTGTTCCCTTACATCCCTACGAGCAGTACTTC

v_gene: TRBV4-1
abundance: -
j_gene: TRBJ2-1
d_gene: -
CDR3aa: CASSQEHRDNEQFF
CDR3nt: TGCGCCAGCAGCCAAGAGCACAGGGACAATGAGCAGTTCTTC

v_gene: TRBV19
abundance: -
j_gene: TRBJ2-7
d_gene: TRBD2
CDR3aa: CASSRGASGRNEQYF
CDR3nt: TGTGCCAGTAGCCGTGGGGCTAGCGGGAGAAACGAGCAGTACTTC

v_gene: TRBV27
abundance: -
j_gene: TRBJ2-3
d_gene: TRBD2
CDR3aa: CASSRLILAGAVDTQYF
CDR3nt: TGTGCCAGCAGCCGACTGATTTTAGCGGGAGCGGTTGATACGCAGTATTTT

v_gene: TRBV7-2
abundance: -
j_gene: TRBJ2-7
d_gene: TRBD1
CDR3aa: CASSSDGRGRRYEQYF
CDR3nt: TGTGCCAGCAGCTCAGACGGCAGGGGGCGACGCTACGAGCAGTACTTC

v_gene: TRBV7-2
abundance: -
j_gene: TRBJ1-1
d_gene: TRBD1
CDR3aa: CASSSRQGRNTEAFF
CDR3nt: TGTGCCAGCAGCTCAAGACAGGGGAGGAACACTGAAGCCTTCTTT

v_gene: TRBV7-9
abundance: -
j_gene: TRBJ2-3
d_gene: TRBD2
CDR3aa: CASSPVGTSGRAPADTQYF
CDR3nt: TGTGCCAGCAGCCCAGTAGGGACTAGCGGGAGGGCCCCGGCAGATACGCAGTATTTT

v_gene: TRBV19
abundance: -
j_gene: TRBJ2-7
d_gene: -
CDR3aa: CASSLGQMYEQYF
CDR3nt: TGTGCCAGTAGCTTAGGACAGATGTACGAGCAGTACTTC

v_gene: TRBV5-4
abundance: -
j_gene: TRBJ1-6
d_gene: -
CDR3aa: CASSLRGTYNSPLHF
CDR3nt: TGTGCCAGCAGCTTAAGGGGGACCTATAATTCACCCCTCCACTTT

v_gene: TRBV5-5
abundance: -
j_gene: TRBJ1-1
d_gene: -
CDR3aa: CASSSTWNTEAFF
CDR3nt: TGTGCCAGCAGCTCAACTTGGAACACTGAAGCTTTCTTT

v_gene: TRBV7-8
abundance: few
j_gene: TRBJ2-7
d_gene: -
CDR3aa: CASSFLGASYEQYF
CDR3nt: TGTGCCAGCAGCTTCCTGGGGGCCTCCTACGAGCAGTACTTC

v_gene: TRBV5-8
abundance: -
j_gene: TRBJ2-7
d_gene: -
CDR3aa: CASSLRRANLYEQYF
CDR3nt: TGTGCCAGCAGCTTGCGCAGGGCCAACCTCTACGAGCAGTACTTC

v_gene: TRBV5-1
abundance: few
j_gene: TRBJ2-1
d_gene: TRBD2
CDR3aa: CASSSLAGNNEQFF
CDR3nt: TGCGCCAGCAGCTCTCTAGCGGGGAACAATGAGCAGTTCTTC

v_gene: TRBV6-5
abundance: -
j_gene: TRBJ1-1
d_gene: TRBD1
CDR3aa: CASRYGQGSTEAFF
CDR3nt: TGTGCCAGCAGGTACGGACAGGGATCCACTGAAGCTTTCTTT

v_gene: TRBV5-6
abundance: -
j_gene: TRBJ2-3
d_gene: TRBD2
CDR3aa: CASSFTSGSTDTQYF
CDR3nt: TGTGCCAGCAGCTTTACTAGCGGGAGCACAGATACGCAGTATTTT

v_gene: TRBV19
abundance: -
j_gene: TRBJ1-4
d_gene: TRBD1
CDR3aa: CASSILDRTTEKLFF
CDR3nt: TGTGCCAGTAGTATCCTGGACAGGACAACTGAAAAACTGTTTTTT